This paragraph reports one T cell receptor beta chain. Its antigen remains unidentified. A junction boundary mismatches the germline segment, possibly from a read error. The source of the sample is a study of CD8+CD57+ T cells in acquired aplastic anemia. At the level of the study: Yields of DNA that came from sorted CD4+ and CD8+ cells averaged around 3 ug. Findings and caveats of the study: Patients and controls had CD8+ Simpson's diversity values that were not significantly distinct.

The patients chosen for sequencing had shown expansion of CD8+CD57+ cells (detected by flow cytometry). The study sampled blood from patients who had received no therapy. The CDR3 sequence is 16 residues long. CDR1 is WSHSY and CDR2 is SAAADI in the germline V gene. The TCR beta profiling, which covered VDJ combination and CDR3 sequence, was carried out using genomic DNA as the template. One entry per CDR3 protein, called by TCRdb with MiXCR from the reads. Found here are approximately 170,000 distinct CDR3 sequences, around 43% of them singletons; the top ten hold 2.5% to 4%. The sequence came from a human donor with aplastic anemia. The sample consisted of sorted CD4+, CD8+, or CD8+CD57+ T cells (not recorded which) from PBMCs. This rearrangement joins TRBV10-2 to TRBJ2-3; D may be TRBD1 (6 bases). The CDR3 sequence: CASSEMAGTSTATQYF. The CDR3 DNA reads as TGCGCCAGCAGTGAGATGGCAGGGACAAGCACAGCTACGCAGTATTTT.